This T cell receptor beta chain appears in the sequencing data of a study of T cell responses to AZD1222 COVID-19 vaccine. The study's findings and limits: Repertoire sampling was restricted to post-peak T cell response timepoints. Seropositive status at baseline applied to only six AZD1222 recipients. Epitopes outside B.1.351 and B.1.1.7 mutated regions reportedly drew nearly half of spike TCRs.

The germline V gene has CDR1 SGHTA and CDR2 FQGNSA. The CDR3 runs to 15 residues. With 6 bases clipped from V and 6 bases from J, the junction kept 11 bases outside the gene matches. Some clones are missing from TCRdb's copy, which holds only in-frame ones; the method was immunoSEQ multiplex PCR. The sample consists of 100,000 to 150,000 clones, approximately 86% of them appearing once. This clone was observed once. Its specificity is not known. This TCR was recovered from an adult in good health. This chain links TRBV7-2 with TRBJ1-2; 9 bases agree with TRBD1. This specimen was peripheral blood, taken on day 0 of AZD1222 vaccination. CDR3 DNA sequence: TGTGCCAGCAGAGGCGACAGGGGGTACACCAATGGCTACACCTTC. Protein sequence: CASRGDRGYTNGYTF.